This entry concerns a single T cell receptor (beta chain). These data come from a study of blood T cell repertoires in COVID-19. This CDR3 contains 14 residues. Germline V gives CDR1 MNHEY, CDR2 SVGAGI. The V end was cut by 6 bases, the J end by 6 bases, with 17 bases between. Generated by immunoSEQ multiplex PCR, the TCRdb table keeps only in-frame clones and is missing some. The repertoire holds 90,000 to 100,000 clones, with 84% as singletons. The rearrangement uses TRBV6-5 and TRBJ1-1; no firm D call. This TCR was recovered from a man between 65 and 79 years old with active or convalescent COVID-19. Specimen: peripheral blood. In DNA form, the CDR3 reads TGTGCCAGCAGCACCGTGAGGGAGGGCGCTGAAGCTTTCTTT. It specifies CASSTVREGAEAFF.